The 21 T cell receptor beta chains in this list originate from one sample, sequenced in a study of cytomegalovirus exposure and HLA in healthy donors. Sequencing used immunoSEQ multiplex PCR; TCRdb keeps in-frame clones, though not all of them. The sample has over 150,000 clones, 70% to 85% seen once; the top ten hold about an eighth. The sequenced sample was PBMCs. The receptor set was obtained from a woman in her twenties or thirties in good health and CMV-seropositive.

The CDR3 bases are TGCGCCAGCAGCGACAGGGCGGGCGACGGGGAGCTGTTTTTT. The encoded protein is CASSDRAGDGELFF. The chain couples TRBV5-1 to TRBJ2-2, with 7 bases that match TRBD1. V gave up 4 bases and J gave up 7 bases; unmatched junction bases: 7. CDR3 length: 14 residues. CDR1 SGHRS and CDR2 YFSETQ come from the germline V gene.

V is TRBV2 and J is TRBJ1-5; no reliable D call. V dropped 3 bases and J dropped 5 bases, with 11 bases sitting between them. Germline V CDR1 and CDR2: SNHLY, FYNNEI. The CDR3 has 14 amino acids. The CDR3 region is CASSDGQPYQPQHF. The CDR3 DNA follows: TGTGCCAGCAGTGATGGGCAGCCCTATCAGCCCCAGCATTTT.

The V and J genes are TRBV2 and TRBJ2-1; 11 bases map to TRBD2. V dropped 10 bases and J dropped 4; count of bases not matched to a gene: 6. Germline CDR1 is SNHLY and CDR2 is FYNNEI. This CDR3 comprises 14 residues. The chain's CDR3 is CATGLAGGYNEQFF. In nucleotides, the CDR3 is TGTGCCACAGGACTAGCGGGTGGGTACAATGAGCAGTTCTTC.

As concerns this clone: At the DNA level, this CDR3 is encoded by other sequences in the same sample as well. The chain couples TRBV7-9 to TRBJ1-1; 8 positions agree with TRBD1. With V trimmed by 5 bases and J by 5 bases, 4 bases remained unmatched. The CDR3 loop spans 13 amino acids. Looked up from germline, CDR1 is SEHNR and CDR2 is FQNEAQ (reference sequence). For the CDR3, the DNA is TGTGCCAGCAGCCTTACAGGGGGAACTGAAGCTTTCTTT. Amino acids: CASSLTGGTEAFF. Variable domain in full (rest from reference TRBV7-9 and TRBJ1-1): DTGVSQNPRHKITKRGQNVTFRCDPISEHNRLYWYRQTLGQGPEFLTYFQNEAQLEKSRLLSDRFSAERPKGSFSTLEIQRTEQGDSAMYLCASSLTGGTEAFFGQGTRLTVV.

V and J are TRBV18 and TRBJ2-1, with a weak D call TRBD2 (5 bases). The germline V gene encodes CDR1 KGHSH and CDR2 LQKENI. Trimming removed 0 bases from V and 2 bases from J, with 11 bases in between. The CDR3 is 16 residues long. CDR3 in amino acids: CASSPPEGFTYNEQFF. In nucleotides, the CDR3 is TGTGCCAGCTCACCACCCGAGGGATTTACCTACAATGAGCAGTTCTTC. The full variable domain, completed using reference TRBV18 and TRBJ2-1, is NAGVMQNPRHLVRRRGQEARLRCSPMKGHSHVYWYRQLPEEGLKFMVYLQKENIIDESGMPKERFSAEFPKEGPSILRIQQVVRGDSAAYFCASSPPEGFTYNEQFFGPGTRLTVL.

V gene TRBV7-9 combines with J gene TRBJ2-7; D might be TRBD1 (6 bases). The germline V and J ends were trimmed by 6 bases and 5 bases, with 17 bases remaining between them. The CDR3 has 14 amino acids. The V gene's germline CDR1 is SEHNR and CDR2 FQNEAQ (reference sequence). CDR3 region: CASSSVQGFNEQYF. The CDR3 region has the DNA TGTGCCAGCAGTTCTGTTCAGGGGTTCAACGAGCAGTACTTC.

This clone appeared a few times. The chain employs TRBV6-6 and TRBJ1-3; D remains ambiguous. This CDR3 contains 14 residues. CDR1 is MNHNY, CDR2 SVGAGI, per germline (reference sequence). V lost 5 bases to trimming and J lost 0 bases, with 8 bases between them. As DNA, the CDR3 is TGTGCCAGCAGTGCTACCTCCTCTGGAAACACCATATATTTT. Its protein product is CASSATSSGNTIYF.

The V and J genes are TRBV27 and TRBJ2-7; TRBD1 agrees at 8 bases. The CDR3 has 16 residues. V lost 4 bases, J lost 7 bases, and 15 bases stayed unmatched. Germline V gives CDR1 MNHEY, CDR2 SMNVEV (reference sequence). CDR3 nucleotides: TGTGCCAGCAGTTCCTTGATGCAGGGGGCTAGACGGGAGCAGTACTTC. As protein: CASSSLMQGARREQYF.

The chain uses TRBV19 and TRBJ1-5, with 8 bases aligning to TRBD1. J lost 2 bases, V lost 2 bases, and 2 bases had no gene match. There are 15 residues in the CDR3. The germline CDR1 and CDR2 sequences are LNHDA and SQIVND (reference sequence). CDR3 bases: TGTGCCAGTAGTATACGGGGACAGGGCAATCAGCCCCAGCATTTT. This codes for CASSIRGQGNQPQHF. The variable domain in full, completed from reference TRBV19 and TRBJ1-5, reads DGGITQSPKYLFRKEGQNVTLSCEQNLNHDAMYWYRQDPGQGLRLIYYSQIVNDFQKGDIAEGYSVSREKKESFPLTVTSAQKNPTAFYLCASSIRGQGNQPQHFGDGTRLSIL.

The chain combines TRBV7-8 with TRBJ2-2; tentatively, D is TRBD2 (7 bases). Germline CDR1 is SGHVS and CDR2 is FQNEAQ. The V end lost 1 base, the J end lost 0 bases, and 15 bases lay between the germline ends. The CDR3 runs to 18 residues. In nucleotides, the CDR3 is TGTGCCAGCAGCTTAGGGGGGCTAGCGGTCACGAACACCGGGGAGCTGTTTTTT. Translating gives CASSLGGLAVTNTGELFF.

This clone appeared once. The chain recombines TRBV14 with TRBJ2-5, with D possibly matching TRBD2 (6 bases). The germline CDR1 and CDR2 sequences are SGHDN and FVKESK. The germline V and J ends were trimmed by 4 bases and 4 bases, with 10 bases remaining between them. The CDR3 totals 13 residues. CDR3 residues: CASSPGLTETQYF. The DNA for the CDR3 is TGTGCCAGCAGCCCGGGACTTACAGAGACCCAGTACTTC.

This chain links TRBV29-1 with TRBJ2-1; the match to TRBD2 covers 7 bases. Per germline, CDR1 SQVTM and CDR2 ANQGSEA. The V gene end was trimmed by 6 bases and the J gene end by 5 bases; junction bases not matched to a gene: 13. The length of the CDR3 is 15 residues. The CDR3 region has the DNA TGCAGCGTCCAATTGGGGGGGAGTGTAGACAATGAGCAGTTCTTC. The encoded protein is CSVQLGGSVDNEQFF.

The gene calls are TRBV9 and TRBJ1-2; maybe TRBD1 (6 bases). This CDR3 contains 16 residues. Trimming pared 4 bases from V and 5 bases from J, leaving 21 bases between. In germline, CDR1 is SGDLS, CDR2 YYNGEE. In nucleotides, the CDR3 is TGTGCCAGCAGCTCAATAAGGGGGGGCGCGAGTTATGGCTACACCTTC. Residues: CASSSIRGGASYGYTF.

The chain carries TRBV18 and TRBJ2-7; 9 bases line up with TRBD2. Unmatched junction bases numbered 5, after V lost 5 bases and J lost 3 bases. Looked up from germline, CDR1 is KGHSH and CDR2 is LQKENI. The CDR3 extends over 14 amino acids. The CDR3 region is CASSVAGDVYEQYF. The DNA of the CDR3 is TGTGCCAGCTCAGTAGCGGGAGATGTCTACGAGCAGTACTTC.

The J gene is TRBJ2-3, the V gene TRBV5-1, with 13 bases that match TRBD2. V shed 4 bases and J 4 bases; nucleotides not matched to a gene: 9. From germline, CDR1 is SGHRS and CDR2 YFSETQ. This CDR3 has 17 residues. CDR3 protein: CASSGGLAGEPPDTQYF. As DNA, the CDR3 is TGCGCCAGCAGCGGCGGACTAGCGGGAGAACCCCCAGATACGCAGTATTTT.

The chain has TRBV5-1 and TRBJ1-2; TRBD1 matches 8 bases. Germline lookup yields CDR1 SGHRS and CDR2 YFSETQ. There are 15 residues in the CDR3. The V gene end was trimmed by 0 bases and the J gene end by 1 base; junction bases not matched to a gene: 2. CDR3 sequence reads: CASSLGQGFNYGYTF. CDR3 sequence (DNA): TGCGCCAGCAGCTTGGGACAGGGGTTTAACTATGGCTACACCTTC.

The genes are TRBV19 and TRBJ2-7; D perhaps matches TRBD2 (5 bases). Between the trimmed V and J ends, which lost 1 base and 2 bases, there was a span of 9 bases. This CDR3 contains 14 residues. Per germline, CDR1 LNHDA and CDR2 SQIVND (reference sequence). The CDR3 bases are TGTGCCAGTAGTATAGCCATCGGGACCTACGAGCAGTACTTC. This codes for CASSIAIGTYEQYF.

This clone was picked up one time. The chain employs TRBV6-5 and TRBJ1-3; possibly TRBD1 for D (5 bases). The CDR3 runs to 14 residues. Germline V CDR1 and CDR2: MNHEY, SVGAGI. V was clipped by 6 bases and J by 1 base, with 10 bases between them. CDR3 nucleotides: TGTGCCAGCAGCCCCGACAGATCTGGAAACACCATATATTTT. Its translation: CASSPDRSGNTIYF.

The table lists this clone with a count of one. This chain links TRBV27 with TRBJ2-2, with 9 bases fitting TRBD1. Unmatched junction bases numbered 8, after V lost 7 bases and J lost 2 bases. This CDR3 contains 16 residues. CDR1 and CDR2 from the germline V gene are MNHEY and SMNVEV (reference sequence). Here the CDR3 reads CASKQQGAINTGELFF. The CDR3 nucleotides read TGTGCCAGCAAACAACAGGGGGCGATCAACACCGGGGAGCTGTTTTTT.

This clone was observed a handful of times. J is TRBJ1-5 and V is TRBV6-1, with D tentatively TRBD1 (6 bases). V lost 4 bases and J lost 0, with 10 bases in between. The CDR3 consists of 15 residues. CDR1 MNHNS and CDR2 SASEGT come from the germline V gene. In DNA form, the CDR3 reads TGTGCCAGCAGTGCCCAGGGGTATAGCAATCAGCCCCAGCATTTT. It codes for CASSAQGYSNQPQHF.

This clone was detected once. This sample includes further DNA sequences coding for the same CDR3. This chain uses TRBV6-5 with TRBJ2-7; 8 bases line up with TRBD1. Trimming took 5 bases from V and 3 from J; bases not matched to a gene: 3. The CDR3 covers 13 residues. Germline CDR1 is MNHEY and CDR2 is SVGAGI. The CDR3 region is CASSRDRGYEQYF. The CDR3 region has the DNA TGTGCCAGCAGTCGTGACAGGGGCTACGAGCAGTACTTC.